Listed below are T cell receptor beta chains from one sample, sequenced in a study of vaccination effects on CD4 cells after COVID-19. Sequenced by immunoSEQ multiplex PCR; TCRdb stores in-frame clones only, minus some. There are about 45,000 clones in the sample; roughly 65% occur only once, and over 25% lies in the top ten. Their antigen targets remain unknown. This sample comprised CD4+ T cells from PBMCs cultured with a peptide pool, obtained before COVID-19 vaccination. These receptor sequences come from a human donor who had a prior SARS-CoV-2 infection. CDR3s include the opening cysteine and the closing phenylalanine or tryptophan.

J gene | V gene | CDR3 length | CDR3 protein
TRBJ2-2 | TRBV4-3 | 17 | CASSQEFGQGMAGELFF
TRBJ2-3 | TRBV19 | 11 | CASSYGDTQYF
TRBJ2-3 | TRBV7-8 | 17 | CASSLAGGGSLLDTQYF
TRBJ2-1 | TRBV18 | 15 | CASSLRRGSYNEQFF
TRBJ1-2 | TRBV9 | 14 | CASSVDGTNYGYTF
TRBJ1-4 | TRBV11-3 | 19 | CASSLVAPAQGATNEKLFF
TRBJ2-5 | TRBV11-3 | 13 | CASSLAGVETQYF
TRBJ1-1 | TRBV19 | 10 | CACPFTEAFF
TRBJ1-2 | TRBV20-1 | 13 | CSASDSQNYGYTF
TRBJ2-3 | TRBV7-8 | 16 | CASSLELPASTDTQYF
TRBJ2-7 | TRBV14 | 12 | CASSPADRGQYF
TRBJ2-5 | TRBV5-1 | 13 | CASSLEIQETQYF
TRBJ1-1 | TRBV29-1 | 13 | CSVDRGYNTEAFF
TRBJ2-1 | TRBV2 | 18 | CASSEALSGRSSYNEQFF
TRBJ1-3 | TRBV7-9 | 15 | CASSLGVGYGNTIYF
TRBJ2-7 | TRBV10-3 | 12 | CAIRSQGYEQYF
TRBJ2-2 | TRBV4-2 | 16 | CASSYGQVAGTGELFF
TRBJ1-2 | TRBV5-6 | 13 | CASSFGADYGYTF
TRBJ2-5 | TRBV4-3 | 15 | CASSQGAGEGETQYF
TRBJ2-1 | TRBV11-3 | 14 | CASSQGPTRADQFF
TRBJ1-2 | TRBV29-1 | 16 | CSVWSLGQGADYGYTF
TRBJ2-1 | TRBV7-3 | 15 | CASSLIGREYDEQFF
TRBJ1-2 | TRBV7-9 | 14 | CASSLEGTAGGYTF
TRBJ2-5 | TRBV3-1/TRBV3-2 | 14 | CASSQWGPRETQYF
TRBJ2-3 | TRBV9 | 14 | CASSVGTYADTQYF
TRBJ2-1 | TRBV7-3 | 15 | CASSLRGGTNNEQFF
TRBJ1-5 | TRBV28 | 14 | CASSLHARVQPQHF
TRBJ2-3 | TRBV20-1 | 11 | CSVRVADTQYF
TRBJ2-5 | TRBV15 | 16 | CATSPGRGQPQETQYF
TRBJ1-6 | TRBV6-5 | 16 | CASSYSTRRDNSPLHF
TRBJ2-1 | TRBV6-5 | 14 | CASSYRETDNEQFF
TRBJ2-1 | TRBV29-1 | 15 | CSVEGGRESYNEQFF
TRBJ1-1 | TRBV11-3 | 16 | CASSKEGGHMNTEAFF
TRBJ2-7 | TRBV5-4 | 15 | CASSLQGAVSYEQYF
TRBJ1-2 | TRBV6-5 | 15 | CASRREQDRAGGYTF
TRBJ2-7 | TRBV5-4 | 15 | CASSLSTGVSYEQYF
TRBJ2-1 | TRBV5-6 | 15 | CASSSDGRAENEQFF
TRBJ2-7 | TRBV11-2 | 14 | CASRNSGGTYEQYF
TRBJ1-1 | TRBV16 | 13 | CASSQSQGTEAFF
TRBJ1-1 | TRBV29-1 | 12 | CSVGQGNTEAFF
TRBJ2-2 | TRBV2 | 13 | CASRADITGELFF
TRBJ1-1 | TRBV9 | 15 | CASSVDGTANTEAFF
TRBJ1-2 | TRBV4-1 | 16 | CASSPFPKTSNYGYTF
TRBJ2-7 | TRBV12-3/TRBV12-4 | 13 | CASSFRQGTEQYF
TRBJ2-7 | TRBV6-2/TRBV6-3 | 15 | CASSRVPGGLTKQYF
TRBJ2-5 | TRBV19 | 15 | CASTFTSGVQETQYF
TRBJ2-1 | TRBV6-1 | 16 | CASSEFLGQPKDEQFF
TRBJ2-5 | TRBV3-1/TRBV3-2 | 17 | CASSPPSGGPHQETQYF
TRBJ2-7 | TRBV5-6 | 12 | CASSPGQGQQYF
TRBJ2-7 | TRBV18 | 14 | CASSPTYNSYEQYF
TRBJ1-5 | TRBV12-3/TRBV12-4 | 12 | CASSFSNQPQHF
TRBJ2-5 | TRBV9 | 15 | CASSFGMFRGETQYF
TRBJ1-6 | TRBV7-3 | 14 | CASSLRGGGSPLHF
TRBJ2-7 | TRBV6-5 | 14 | CASTRGGGSYEQYF